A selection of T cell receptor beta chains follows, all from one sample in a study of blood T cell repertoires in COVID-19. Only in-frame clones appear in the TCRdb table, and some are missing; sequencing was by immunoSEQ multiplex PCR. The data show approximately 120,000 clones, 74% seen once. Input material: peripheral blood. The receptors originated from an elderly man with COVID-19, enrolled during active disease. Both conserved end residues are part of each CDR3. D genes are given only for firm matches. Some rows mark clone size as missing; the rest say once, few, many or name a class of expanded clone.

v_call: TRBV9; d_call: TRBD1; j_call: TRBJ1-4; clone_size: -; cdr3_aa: CASNPTGVANEKLFF; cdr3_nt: TGTGCCAGCAACCCGACAGGGGTCGCTAATGAAAAACTGTTTTTT
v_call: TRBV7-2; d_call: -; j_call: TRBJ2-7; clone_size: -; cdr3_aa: CASSLSGDGSYEQYF; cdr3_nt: TGTGCCAGCAGCTTATCCGGTGACGGGTCCTACGAGCAGTACTTC
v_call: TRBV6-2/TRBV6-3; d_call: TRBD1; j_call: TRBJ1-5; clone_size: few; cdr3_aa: CASSYPRSNYRGRSNQPQHF; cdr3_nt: TGTGCCAGCAGTTACCCCCGTTCAAATTACAGGGGAAGAAGCAATCAGCCCCAGCATTTT
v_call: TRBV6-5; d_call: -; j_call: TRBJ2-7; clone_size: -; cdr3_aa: CASSTQDRFSYEQYF; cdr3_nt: TGTGCCAGCAGTACCCAAGACAGGTTCTCCTACGAGCAGTACTTC
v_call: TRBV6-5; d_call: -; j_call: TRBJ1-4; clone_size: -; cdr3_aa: CASSWTENNEKLFF; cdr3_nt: TGTGCCAGCAGCTGGACAGAGAATAATGAAAAACTGTTTTTT
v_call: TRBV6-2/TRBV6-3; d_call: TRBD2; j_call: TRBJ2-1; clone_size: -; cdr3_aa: CASSYGIAGGNEQFF; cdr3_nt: TGTGCCAGCAGTTACGGGATAGCGGGAGGTAATGAGCAGTTCTTC
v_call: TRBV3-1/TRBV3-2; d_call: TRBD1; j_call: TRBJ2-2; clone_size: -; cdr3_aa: CASSHPGTVTGELFF; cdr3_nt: TGTGCCAGCAGCCACCCCGGGACAGTGACCGGGGAGCTGTTTTTT
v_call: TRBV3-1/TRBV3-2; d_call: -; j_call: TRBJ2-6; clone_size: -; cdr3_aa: CASSQDGGSTGSGANVLTF; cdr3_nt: TGTGCCAGCAGCCAAGATGGGGGCAGCACAGGCTCTGGGGCCAACGTCCTGACTTTC
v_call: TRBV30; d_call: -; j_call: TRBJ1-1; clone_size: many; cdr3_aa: CAWSGQHFNTEAFF; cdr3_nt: TGTGCCTGGAGTGGACAGCATTTTAACACTGAAGCTTTCTTT
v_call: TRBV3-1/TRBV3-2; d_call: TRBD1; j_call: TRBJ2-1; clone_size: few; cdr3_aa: CASSPSPWDRGGNEQFF; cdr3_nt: TGTGCCAGCAGCCCCAGCCCCTGGGACAGGGGCGGCAATGAGCAGTTCTTC
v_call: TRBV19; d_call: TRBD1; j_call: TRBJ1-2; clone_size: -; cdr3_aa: CASSPGTGWHF; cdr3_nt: TGTGCCAGTAGTCCCGGGACAGGGTGGCACTTC
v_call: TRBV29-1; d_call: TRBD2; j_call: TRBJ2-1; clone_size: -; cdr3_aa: CSARLGDYEQFF; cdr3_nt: TGCAGCGCTCGACTAGGGGACTACGAGCAGTTCTTC
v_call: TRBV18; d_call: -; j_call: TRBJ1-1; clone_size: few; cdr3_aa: CASSPSKNTEAFF; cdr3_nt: TGTGCCAGCTCACCAAGCAAGAACACTGAAGCTTTCTTT
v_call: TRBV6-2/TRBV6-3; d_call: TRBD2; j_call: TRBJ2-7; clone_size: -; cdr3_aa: CASSYGAGVEQYF; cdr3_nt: TGTGCCAGCAGTTACGGGGCGGGAGTCGAGCAGTACTTC
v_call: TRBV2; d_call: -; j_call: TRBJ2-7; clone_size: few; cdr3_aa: CASSERENFEYF; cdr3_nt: TGTGCCAGCAGTGAACGGGAAAACTTTGAGTACTTC
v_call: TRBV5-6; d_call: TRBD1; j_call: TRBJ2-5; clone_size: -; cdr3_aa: CASVRQGQETQYF; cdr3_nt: TGTGCCAGCGTACGACAGGGCCAAGAGACCCAGTACTTC
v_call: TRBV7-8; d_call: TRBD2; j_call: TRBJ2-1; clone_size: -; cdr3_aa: CASSLLASGSLFEQFF; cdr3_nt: TGTGCCAGCAGCTTATTGGCTAGCGGGAGTTTGTTTGAGCAGTTCTTC
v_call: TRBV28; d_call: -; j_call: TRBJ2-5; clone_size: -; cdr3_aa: CASWTKEETQYF; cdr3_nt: TGTGCCAGCTGGACTAAGGAGGAGACCCAGTACTTC
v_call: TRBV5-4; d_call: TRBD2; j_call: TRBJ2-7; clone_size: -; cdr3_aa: CASSPPGGRAGEQYF; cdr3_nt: TGTGCCAGCAGCCCGCCGGGCGGGAGGGCTGGTGAGCAGTACTTC
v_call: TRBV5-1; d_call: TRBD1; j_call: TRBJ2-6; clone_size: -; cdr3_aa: CASSLGTGASGANVLTF; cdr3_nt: TGCGCCAGCAGCTTGGGGACAGGTGCCTCTGGGGCCAACGTCCTGACTTTC
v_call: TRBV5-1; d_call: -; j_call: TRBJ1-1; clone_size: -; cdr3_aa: CASSLAGAVEAFF; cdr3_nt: TGCGCCAGCAGCTTGGCTGGGGCCGTTGAAGCTTTCTTT
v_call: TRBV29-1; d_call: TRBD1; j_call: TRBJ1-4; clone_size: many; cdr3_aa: CSVVPAGTGEEKLFF; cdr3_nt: TGCAGCGTTGTTCCCGCGGGGACAGGGGAGGAAAAACTGTTTTTT
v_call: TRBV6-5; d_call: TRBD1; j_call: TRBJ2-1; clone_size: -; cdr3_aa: CASSSGTGLRNEQFF; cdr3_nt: TGTGCCAGCAGTTCCGGGACAGGGCTACGAAATGAGCAGTTCTTC
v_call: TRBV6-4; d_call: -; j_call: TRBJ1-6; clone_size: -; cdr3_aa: CASSDSWGGNSPLHF; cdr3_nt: TGTGCCAGCAGTGACTCATGGGGAGGCAATTCACCCCTCCACTTT
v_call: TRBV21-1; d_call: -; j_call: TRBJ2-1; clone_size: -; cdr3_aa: CASSKECSSYNEQFF; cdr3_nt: TGTGCCAGCAGCAAAGAGTGTAGCTCCTACAATGAGCAGTTCTTC
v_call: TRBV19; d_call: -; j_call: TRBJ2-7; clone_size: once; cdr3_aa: CASSSDAGYYEQYF; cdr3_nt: TGTGCCAGTAGTAGCGACGCAGGGTACTACGAGCAGTACTTC
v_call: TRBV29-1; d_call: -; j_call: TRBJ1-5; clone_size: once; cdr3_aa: CSTEERGQPQHF; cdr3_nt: TGCAGCACAGAGGAGCGGGGTCAGCCCCAGCATTTT
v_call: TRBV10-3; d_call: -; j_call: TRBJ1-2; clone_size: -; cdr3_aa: CATGAQGNGYTF; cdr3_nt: TGTGCCACAGGGGCCCAGGGGAACGGCTACACCTTC